This T cell receptor (beta chain) is drawn from a study of beta chain features in type 1 diabetes. The study's findings and limits: VDJ junctions in type 1 diabetes patients carried more deletions and fewer insertions. Whether TCRB rearrangement is influenced by HLA type was left unresolved in this analysis.

Expressed TCRB transcripts were sequenced after all isolated RNA was converted to cDNA. Produced via immunoSEQ multiplex PCR; TCRdb's table is partial and in-frame only. The sample holds roughly 150,000 clones, over 7.5% seen once. Via CD45RO/CCR7/CD25/CD127/CD95/CD27, cells of the CD4+ naive, central memory, regulatory and stem cell-like memory subsets were sorted. Trimming removed 0 bases from V and 5 bases from J; junction bases left unmatched: 8. CDR3 length: 18 amino acids. Germline-derived CDR1 and CDR2 are SGHVS and FNYEAQ. For this clone: Its matching antigen is unknown.

Specimen: central memory CD4+ T cells from blood. The TCR was taken from a woman aged 18-29 years in good health. V gene TRBV7-6 combines with J gene TRBJ2-5; 14 nucleotides match TRBD2. CDR3 loop: CASSLAGLAGAVGETQYF. The CDR3 region has the DNA TGTGCCAGCAGCTTAGCGGGACTAGCGGGAGCGGTGGGGGAGACCCAGTACTTC.